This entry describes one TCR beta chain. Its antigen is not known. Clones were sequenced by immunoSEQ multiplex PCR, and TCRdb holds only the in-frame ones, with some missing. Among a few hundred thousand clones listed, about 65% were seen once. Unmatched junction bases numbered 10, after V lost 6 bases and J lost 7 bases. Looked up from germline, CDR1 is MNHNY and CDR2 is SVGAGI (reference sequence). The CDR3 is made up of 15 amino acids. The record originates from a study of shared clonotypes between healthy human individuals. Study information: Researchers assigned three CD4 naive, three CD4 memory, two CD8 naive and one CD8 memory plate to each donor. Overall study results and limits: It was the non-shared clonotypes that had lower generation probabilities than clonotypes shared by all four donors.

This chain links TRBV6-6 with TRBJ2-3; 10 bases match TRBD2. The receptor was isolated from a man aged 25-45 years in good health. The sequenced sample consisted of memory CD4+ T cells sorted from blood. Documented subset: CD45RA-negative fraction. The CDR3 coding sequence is TGTGCCAGCAGCCTAACTAGCGGGATGAAGAATACGCAGTATTTT. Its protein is CASSLTSGMKNTQYF.